This T cell receptor beta chain was sequenced for a study of blood T cell repertoires in COVID-19. Study-level information: Samples of COVID-19 (acute and convalescent) were obtained from the United States, Italy and Spain. PBMCs, B-cell-depleted T cells, or T cells were the source of the cDNA or gDNA that made up the material.

Generated by immunoSEQ multiplex PCR, the TCRdb table keeps only in-frame clones and is missing some. The sample lists 300,000 to 350,000 clones; around 90% were seen once. The clonotype was recovered from a man aged 18 to 35 with active or convalescent COVID-19. The sample consisted of peripheral blood.

CDR3 amino acids: CASSFSRVDSGNTIYF. In DNA, the CDR3 is TGTGCCAGCAGCTTTTCTCGGGTTGACTCTGGAAACACCATATATTTT. The chain links TRBV6-6 to TRBJ1-3, with D hard to call. V dropped 6 bases and J dropped 0 bases, with 15 bases sitting between them. Germline V gene data show CDR1 as MNHNY and CDR2 as SVGAGI (reference sequence). This CDR3 is 16 amino acids long.